Listed below are T cell receptor beta chains from one sample, sequenced in a study of siplizumab effects on memory and regulatory T cells. Assay used: immunoSEQ multiplex PCR; TCRdb lists only in-frame clones, some missing. The sample records some 100,000 clones, approximately 96% being singletons. Input material: naive CD4+ T cells sorted from blood. All receptors derive from a human donor in good health. Each CDR3 is given with its conserved first and last residue. The D gene is left open where the match is weak. Where a row states a size, it is once, few, many or the class of an expanded clone; other rows omit it.

j_gene,abundance,d_gene,v_gene,CDR3aa,CDR3nt
TRBJ2-3,.,.,TRBV7-2,CASSLGQGLDTQYF,TGTGCCAGCAGCTTAGGGCAGGGATTAGATACGCAGTATTTT
TRBJ1-3,.,.,TRBV6-1,CASRGLGGNTIYF,TGTGCCAGCAGGGGGCTCGGAGGAAACACCATATATTTT
TRBJ1-2,.,.,TRBV6-5,CASSPSGTGGYGYTF,TGTGCCAGCAGTCCCTCCGGGACCGGGGGGTATGGCTACACCTTC
TRBJ1-2,.,.,TRBV20-1,CSASLSRIYTF,TGCAGTGCTAGTTTGTCCAGAATCTACACCTTC
TRBJ1-3,.,TRBD1,TRBV19,CASSTGGIGNTIYF,TGTGCCAGTAGCACAGGGGGCATTGGAAACACCATATATTTT
TRBJ2-2,.,.,TRBV10-1,CASSELRDGGELFF,TGCGCCAGCAGTGAGTTACGGGATGGCGGGGAGCTGTTTTTT
TRBJ2-2,.,.,TRBV7-6,CASIWQVYTGELFF,TGTGCCAGCATCTGGCAGGTGTACACCGGGGAGCTGTTTTTT
TRBJ1-3,.,.,TRBV21-1,CASSSQHKTPGRLVGIYGNTIYF,TGTGCCAGCAGCTCCCAACATAAAACCCCGGGCCGTCTGGTGGGTATATACGGAAACACCATATATTTT
TRBJ1-2,.,TRBD1,TRBV4-1,CASSQGSPGGPGYTF,TGCGCCAGCAGCCAAGGTTCCCCAGGGGGCCCTGGCTACACCTTC
TRBJ1-2,.,.,TRBV29-1,CSVEGDQGRYGYTF,TGCAGCGTTGAGGGGGATCAGGGTCGCTATGGCTACACCTTC
TRBJ2-7,.,.,TRBV5-1,CASSLDTSYEQYF,TGCGCCAGCAGCTTGGACACCTCCTACGAGCAGTACTTC
TRBJ1-1,once,.,TRBV19,CASSIAVRVPLNTEAFF,TGTGCCAGTAGTATAGCAGTCAGGGTGCCCCTGAACACTGAAGCTTTCTTT
TRBJ1-1,.,.,TRBV5-1,CASSFLRDGNTEAFF,TGCGCCAGCAGCTTCCTCAGGGACGGGAACACTGAAGCTTTCTTT
TRBJ1-2,.,TRBD1,TRBV5-4,CASSQLGGSNYGYTF,TGTGCCAGCAGCCAACTAGGGGGCTCTAACTATGGCTACACCTTC
TRBJ2-7,.,TRBD2,TRBV27,CASSLGLAVHEQYF,TGTGCCAGCAGTTTGGGACTAGCAGTCCACGAGCAGTACTTC
TRBJ2-3,.,TRBD2,TRBV9,CASSVGPGTSGGADTQYF,TGTGCCAGCAGCGTCGGTCCCGGGACTAGCGGGGGGGCCGATACGCAGTATTTT
TRBJ1-2,.,.,TRBV28,CASRGTDRDGYTF,TGTGCCAGCAGAGGGACGGACCGGGACGGCTACACCTTC
TRBJ1-4,.,TRBD1,TRBV6-1,CASSEALLRRGTGLNEKLFF,TGTGCCAGCAGTGAAGCTTTACTTCGAAGAGGGACAGGGCTGAATGAAAAACTGTTTTTT
TRBJ1-2,.,.,TRBV11-2,CASSPGSSYGYTF,TGTGCCAGCAGCCCCGGCAGTAGCTATGGCTACACCTTC
TRBJ2-2,.,TRBD2,TRBV12-5,CASGFPGLAGGGELFF,TGTGCTAGTGGTTTCCCGGGACTAGCGGGAGGCGGGGAGCTGTTTTTT
TRBJ2-1,.,TRBD2,TRBV5-1,CASSFGTSGGAGEQFF,TGCGCCAGCAGCTTTGGGACTAGCGGGGGGGCCGGTGAGCAGTTCTTC
TRBJ2-3,.,.,TRBV5-3,CARSLGTMSTDTQYF,TGTGCCAGAAGCCTCGGGACGATGAGCACAGATACGCAGTATTTT
TRBJ1-1,.,TRBD1,TRBV7-2,CASSFTGGIGTEAFF,TGTGCCAGCAGCTTTACAGGGGGCATTGGCACTGAAGCTTTCTTT
TRBJ2-2,.,.,TRBV27,CASRRQVNTGELFF,TGTGCCAGCAGGAGGCAAGTGAACACCGGGGAGCTGTTTTTT
TRBJ1-4,.,.,TRBV18,CASSSSLNEKLFF,TGTGCCAGCTCAAGTAGTCTTAATGAAAAACTGTTTTTT
TRBJ2-3,.,.,TRBV9,CASSLWVSGSTDTQYF,TGTGCCAGCAGCTTATGGGTCTCTGGGAGCACAGATACGCAGTATTTT
TRBJ1-4,.,.,TRBV19,CASSSVRGAKGVEKLFF,TGTGCCAGTAGTAGCGTCAGGGGTGCAAAAGGGGTTGAAAAACTGTTTTTT
TRBJ2-3,.,TRBD2,TRBV5-4,CASSWERGAPGTDTQYF,TGTGCCAGCAGCTGGGAGCGGGGCGCTCCTGGGACAGATACGCAGTATTTT
TRBJ2-3,once,.,TRBV18,CASSPYRASTDTQYF,TGTGCCAGCTCACCTTACAGGGCGTCCACAGATACGCAGTATTTT
TRBJ2-3,.,.,TRBV19,CASRRVPTTTDTQYF,TGTGCCAGTAGGAGGGTCCCAACAACTACAGATACGCAGTATTTT
TRBJ1-5,.,.,TRBV7-6,CASSLLDTDQPQHF,TGTGCCAGCAGCTTACTTGACACTGATCAGCCCCAGCATTTT
TRBJ1-1,.,TRBD1,TRBV19,CASSIDLRAGGAMNTEAFF,TGTGCCAGTAGTATAGATCTTAGAGCAGGGGGCGCTATGAACACTGAAGCTTTCTTT
TRBJ2-1,once,TRBD2,TRBV18,CASSPQISGGADEQFF,TGTGCCAGCTCACCACAAATCAGCGGGGGGGCCGATGAGCAGTTCTTC
TRBJ1-5,once,.,TRBV6-6,CASSYGSGQPQHF,TGTGCCAGCAGTTACGGTTCAGGTCAGCCCCAGCATTTT
TRBJ2-7,.,TRBD1,TRBV7-2,CASSPRQGAVEQYF,TGTGCCAGCAGCCCCCGACAGGGGGCTGTCGAGCAGTACTTC
TRBJ1-1,once,.,TRBV6-5,CASTLNRAGNTEAFF,TGTGCCAGCACTCTAAACAGGGCTGGGAACACTGAAGCTTTCTTT
TRBJ1-1,.,.,TRBV11-3,CASSPEHREEAFF,TGTGCCAGCAGCCCAGAGCACAGGGAAGAAGCTTTCTTT
TRBJ1-3,.,.,TRBV27,CASSSPGASTIYF,TGTGCCAGCAGTTCCCCCGGCGCGAGCACCATATATTTT
TRBJ1-6,.,TRBD1,TRBV2,CASSDETGVGSPLHF,TGTGCCAGCAGCGATGAGACAGGGGTAGGCTCACCCCTCCACTTT
TRBJ1-6,.,TRBD1,TRBV30,CACTRTGTPLHF,TGTGCCTGCACCCGGACAGGCACACCCCTCCACTTT
TRBJ2-5,.,.,TRBV2,CASSEGPPTVQETQYF,TGTGCCAGCAGTGAAGGTCCCCCGACAGTCCAAGAGACCCAGTACTTC
TRBJ2-2,.,.,TRBV28,CASMRNTGELFF,TGTGCCAGCATGCGGAACACCGGGGAGCTGTTTTTT
TRBJ1-6,few,.,TRBV4-1,CASSQTPMVRNSPLHF,TGCGCCAGCAGCCAAACCCCGATGGTCCGTAATTCACCCCTCCACTTT
TRBJ1-6,.,.,TRBV14,CASSQVTGSHSPLHF,TGTGCCAGCAGCCAAGTTACAGGTTCTCATTCACCCCTCCACTTT
TRBJ2-3,.,TRBD2,TRBV2,CASRESGGTTDTQYF,TGTGCCAGCAGGGAGAGCGGGGGGACCACAGATACGCAGTATTTT
TRBJ2-5,.,TRBD2,TRBV18,CASSLGTSGRKETQYF,TGTGCCAGCTCACTGGGGACTAGCGGGCGGAAGGAGACCCAGTACTTC
TRBJ2-7,.,.,TRBV6-5,CASSYSRQVQYF,TGTGCCAGCAGTTACTCGAGGCAGGTACAGTACTTC
TRBJ2-4,.,.,TRBV19,CASSTSEFDIQYF,TGTGCCAGTAGTACCTCTGAATTCGACATTCAGTACTTC
TRBJ1-3,.,.,TRBV2,CASAARDTIYF,TGTGCCAGCGCCGCCAGGGACACCATATATTTT
TRBJ2-3,.,TRBD2,TRBV10-3,CATGAAGGPNTQYF,TGTGCCACCGGGGCGGCGGGGGGGCCGAATACGCAGTATTTT
TRBJ1-4,.,.,TRBV4-3,CASSQARQTGATNEKLFF,TGCGCCAGCAGCCAAGCTAGACAGACTGGAGCAACTAATGAAAAACTGTTTTTT